The 18 T cell receptor beta chains reported below all come from one sample, sequenced in a study of spatial heterogeneity in lung cancer. Each CDR3 protein gets one entry after TCRdb re-called the 5' RACE reads with MiXCR. Among 15,000 to 20,000 distinct CDR3 sequences listed, around 6.5% were seen once. These receptors' antigens are unknown. Study results and limitations: Mutation counts in tumors were tracked by counts of expanded intratumoral alpha and beta TCRs.

Time point specified: sample taken at primary tumor resection. The sequencing here drew on lung tumor tissue, taken at surgery. These receptor sequences come from a female donor with early-stage non-small cell lung cancer.

The rearrangement joins TRBV27 to TRBJ2-1; no clear D. The germline V and J ends were trimmed by 6 bases and 3 bases, with 18 bases remaining between them. Per germline, CDR1 MNHEY and CDR2 SMNVEV (reference sequence). The CDR3 extends over 16 amino acids. CDR3 in DNA: TGTGCCAGCAGCCCCACTTCGCGCGGATACTACAATGAGCAGTTCTTC. Its protein is CASSPTSRGYYNEQFF.

This clonotype was seen many times. J is TRBJ2-3 and V is TRBV7-6, with D possibly being TRBD2 (6 bases). V lost 1 base and J lost 5, with 16 bases in between. Germline V CDR1 and CDR2: SGHVS, FNYEAQ. This CDR3 is built from 16 residues. For the CDR3, the DNA is TGTGCCAGCAGCTTAGGTGGCGGGACCGGCGGAGATACGCAGTATTTT. It codes for CASSLGGGTGGDTQYF. The full variable domain, completed using reference TRBV7-6 and TRBJ2-3, is GAGVSQSPRYKVTKRGQDVALRCDPISGHVSLYWYRQALGQGPEFLTYFNYEAQQDKSGLPNDRFSAERPEGSISTLTIQRTEQRDSAMYRCASSLGGGTGGDTQYFGPGTRLTVL.

This clonotype was counted ten times or more. The chain recombines TRBV28 with TRBJ2-1; 7 nucleotides match TRBD2. The V segment lost 7 bases and the J segment 0 bases; nucleotides outside the gene matches: 9. The CDR3 totals 16 residues. The germline V gene encodes CDR1 MDHEN and CDR2 SYDVKM. This chain's CDR3 is CASKRGGTSSYNEQFF. Written as DNA, the CDR3 is TGTGCCAGCAAGCGGGGCGGGACGAGCTCCTACAATGAGCAGTTCTTC.

This clonotype was counted ten times or more. The rearrangement links TRBV28 to TRBJ1-1; maybe TRBD1 (5 bases). Trimming removed 10 bases from V and 0 bases from J, with 18 bases in between. Germline values: CDR1 MDHEN, CDR2 SYDVKM. This CDR3 region has 15 residues. The CDR3 coding sequence is TGTGCCATCCACCCCGCTGGGGCGCTGAACACTGAAGCTTTCTTT. Its translation: CAIHPAGALNTEAFF.

This clonotype was observed many times. The chain employs TRBV7-2 and TRBJ1-1; possibly TRBD1 for D (6 bases). Germline V gene sequence: CDR1 SGHTA, CDR2 FQGNSA. There are 14 residues in the CDR3. V dropped 3 bases and J dropped 3 bases, with 11 bases sitting between them. This CDR3 reads CASSFSGGHTEAFF. CDR3 nucleotide sequence: TGTGCCAGCAGCTTTAGTGGGGGGCACACTGAAGCTTTCTTT. Filled out from reference TRBV7-2 and TRBJ1-1, the complete variable domain reads GAGVSQSPSNKVTEKGKDVELRCDPISGHTALYWYRQSLGQGLEFLIYFQGNSAPDKSGLPSDRFSAERTGGSVSTLTIQRTQQEDSAVYLCASSFSGGHTEAFFGQGTRLTVV.

Sample share makes this clonotype medium-sized. The genes are TRBV18 and TRBJ2-2, with 8 bases aligning to TRBD1. Trimming removed 4 bases from V and 4 bases from J; junction bases left unmatched: 8. Germline V CDR1 and CDR2: KGHSH, LQKENI. This CDR3 is 16 amino acids long. The CDR3 region is CASSQSGQGSTGELFF. DNA for the CDR3: TGTGCCAGCTCACAGTCCGGACAGGGCAGCACCGGGGAGCTGTTTTTT.

This clonotype has more than one count but fewer than ten. V and J are TRBV10-3 and TRBJ2-7; D is ambiguous. V was trimmed by 10 bases and J by 5 bases, leaving 18 bases between them. Germline loops: CDR1 ENHRY, CDR2 SYGVKD. This CDR3 region has 13 residues. The DNA for the CDR3 is TGTGCCACCGCATTTGCTAGTGAAGACGAGCAGTACTTC. Its translation: CATAFASEDEQYF.

Ten or more counts support this clonotype. V and J are TRBV18 and TRBJ2-7; D unclear. CDR1 is KGHSH and CDR2 is LQKENI in the germline V gene. Between the trimmed V and J ends, which lost 3 bases and 1 base, there was a span of 7 bases. The CDR3 runs to 13 residues. In DNA, the CDR3 is TGTGCCAGCTCACCCGACGAATCCTACGAGCAGTACTTC. Its translation is CASSPDESYEQYF.

This clonotype came up many times. This chain links TRBV7-2 with TRBJ1-6, with TRBD1 matching over 7 bases. Germline CDR1 reads SGHTA; CDR2 reads FQGNSA. This CDR3 region has 17 residues. The V segment lost 5 bases and the J segment 6 bases; nucleotides outside the gene matches: 13. Here the CDR3 reads CASSRNGVDRSNSPLHF. The DNA of the CDR3 is TGTGCCAGCAGCCGAAACGGGGTGGACAGGAGTAATTCACCCCTCCACTTT.

This clonotype was observed many times. The CDR3 coding sequence is TGCAGTGCCCGGGTACAGGGCCTAAGCACAGATACGCAGTATTTT. This translates into CSARVQGLSTDTQYF. The chain joins TRBV20-1 to TRBJ2-3, with a tentative D call TRBD1 (6 bases). V lost 6 bases and J 0 bases, leaving 16 bases between the germline ends. This CDR3 spans 15 amino acids. Germline CDR1 and CDR2: DFQATT and SNEGSKA (reference sequence).

There are many counts of this clonotype. The chain joins TRBV2 to TRBJ1-6; a weak D match, TRBD1 (5 bases). CDR1 and CDR2 (germline): SNHLY, FYNNEI. V was pared by 2 bases and J by 6 bases, with 11 bases between. This CDR3 comprises 15 residues. CDR3 loop: CASSERGSGNSPLHF. The CDR3 bases are TGTGCCAGCAGTGAAAGGGGCTCGGGTAATTCACCCCTCCACTTT.

This clonotype was seen only a few times. The V call is TRBV6-2 or TRBV6-3, the J call TRBJ2-5; 9 positions agree with TRBD2. From germline, CDR1 is MNHEY and CDR2 SVGEGT. V shed 4 bases and J 3 bases; nucleotides not matched to a gene: 3. This CDR3 contains 14 residues. The DNA of the CDR3 is TGTGCCAGCAGTTCCTTAGCGGGGGAAGAGACCCAGTACTTC. This encodes CASSSLAGEETQYF.

The table lists this clonotype with a few counts. The V and J genes are TRBV30 and TRBJ2-2; either TRBD1 or TRBD2 may fit D (5 bases each). Germline CDR1 and CDR2: GTSNPN and SVGIG (reference sequence). This CDR3 has 20 residues. V dropped 0 bases and J dropped 1 base, with 24 bases sitting between them. CDR3 loop: CAWSVLPWVLGRQNTGELFF. Written as DNA, the CDR3 is TGTGCCTGGAGTGTACTCCCTTGGGTCTTGGGACGGCAGAACACCGGGGAGCTGTTTTTT. Looking up the rest from reference TRBV30 and TRBJ2-2 gives the full variable domain: SQTIHQWPATLVQPVGSPLSLECTVEGTSNPNLYWYRQAAGRGLQLLFYSVGIGQISSEVPQNLSASRPQDRQFILSSKKLLLSDSGFYLCAWSVLPWVLGRQNTGELFFGEGSRLTVL.

This clonotype is deemed medium-sized (0.01 to 0.1%). V and J are TRBV5-4 and TRBJ2-1; 11 bases agree with TRBD2. Trimming at V came to 1 base and at J to 5 bases, leaving 2 bases not matched to a gene. The length of the CDR3 is 15 residues. Looked up from germline, CDR1 is SGHNT and CDR2 is YYREEE (reference sequence). The CDR3 nucleotides read TGTGCCAGCAGCTTGACTAGCGGGAGTCACAATGAGCAGTTCTTC. This codes for CASSLTSGSHNEQFF.

This clonotype is labeled medium-sized. This chain links TRBV6-2 or TRBV6-3 with TRBJ1-1; D gene unclear. V was shortened by 5 bases and J by 7 bases, with 11 bases between the two germline ends. This CDR3 is built from 12 residues. Germline lookup yields CDR1 MNHEY and CDR2 SVGEGT. The CDR3 coding sequence is TGTGCCAGCAGTAAGGGTGGTATTGAAGCTTTCTTT. The encoded protein is CASSKGGIEAFF.

This clonotype rates as medium-sized (0.01 to 0.1%). The CDR3 loop reads CASSLSTIAYEQYF. CDR3 DNA sequence: TGTGCCAGCAGCTTAAGTACGATCGCCTACGAGCAGTACTTC. The chain employs TRBV7-2 and TRBJ2-7; D is undetermined. Germline V gene data show CDR1 as SGHTA and CDR2 as FQGNSA. V dropped 2 bases and J dropped 2 bases, with 10 bases sitting between them. The CDR3 runs to 14 residues.

Many counts were recorded for this clonotype. The chain uses TRBV6-6 and TRBJ2-6, with D unresolved. CDR3 length equals 14 residues. Germline V gene data show CDR1 as MNHNY and CDR2 as SVGAGI (reference sequence). V dropped 0 bases and J dropped 4 bases, with 4 bases sitting between them. The CDR3 is CASSYSRGANVLTF. CDR3 in DNA: TGTGCCAGCAGTTACTCGCGCGGGGCCAACGTCCTGACTTTC.

The chain links TRBV9 to TRBJ2-3, with TRBD2 matching over 9 bases. Germline assignment: CDR1 SGDLS and CDR2 YYNGEE. V dropped 5 bases and J dropped 6; count of bases not matched to a gene: 13. The CDR3 is 16 residues long. CDR3 DNA sequence: TGTGCCAGCAGACGAGTGCCTAGCGGGGAGGGGGATACGCAGTATTTT. This sequence encodes CASRRVPSGEGDTQYF.